Shown below are 2 T cell receptor beta chains from a single sample sequenced in a study of CD8 T cells in Susac syndrome. RNA amounts of about 0.5 to 1 ug underwent reverse transcription with random hexamers. In TCRdb, the immunoSEQ multiplex PCR reads were re-called with MiXCR into one record per CDR3 protein. The sample has 70,000 to 100,000 distinct CDR3 sequences; about 96% are singletons. Input material: CD8+ T cells from PBMCs. The receptors come from a human donor with Susac syndrome.

The V call is TRBV7-2, the J call TRBJ1-2; D perhaps matches TRBD1 (5 bases). Germline assignment: CDR1 SGHTA and CDR2 FQGNSA. Trimming cost V 1 base and J 4 bases, with 7 bases left between them. CDR3 length: 13 residues. The CDR3 nucleotides are TGTGCCAGCAGCTTAGGGGGGATCTATGGCTACACCTTC. Its protein product is CASSLGGIYGYTF.

This clonotype came up once. The V call is TRBV6-5, the J call TRBJ1-2; weak D call: TRBD1 (6 bases). From germline, CDR1 is MNHEY and CDR2 SVGAGI. The length of the CDR3 is 14 residues. The ends were cut back, 6 bases at V and 4 bases at J, with 15 bases in the middle. The CDR3 is CASSHSGESYGYTF. The CDR3 DNA is TGTGCCAGCAGCCACTCAGGGGAAAGCTATGGCTACACCTTC.